This T cell receptor (beta chain) comes out of a study of Graves' ophthalmopathy and Graves' hyperthyroidism. Amplified TCR beta CDR3 regions were obtained using RNA transcripts as template. HTBI primers served in a first-round RT-PCR, which a second-round multiplex PCR followed. TCRdb redid the calling of the multiplex PCR reads with MiXCR, one entry per CDR3 protein. This table holds over a million distinct CDR3 sequences, about 36% found once. This receptor was obtained from an adult man with Graves' hyperthyroidism. The sequenced material came from peripheral blood or thyroid tissue (not recorded which).

DNA for the CDR3: TGTGCCACCAGCAGCCCGCCGGGCCCCTATTCACCCCTCCACTTT. Translation: CATSSPPGPYSPLHF. V and J are TRBV15 and TRBJ1-6, with D hard to call. Trimming cost V 3 bases and J 8 bases, with 14 bases left between them. Germline CDR1 is LNHNV and CDR2 is YYDKDF (reference sequence). The CDR3 length is 15 residues.